These 29 T cell receptor beta chains came from one sample sequenced in a study of cytomegalovirus exposure and HLA in healthy donors. The PCR used 60 Vbeta and 13 Jbeta primers. TCRdb's table, derived via immunoSEQ multiplex PCR, lists solely in-frame clones and lacks some. Of 150,000 to 200,000 clones in the sample, around four fifths were seen once. The sequenced material came from PBMCs. Receptor source: a woman aged 25 to 39 in good health and CMV-seronegative.

This chain uses TRBV6-5 with TRBJ2-1, with D unclear. The germline gives CDR1 MNHEY, CDR2 SVGAGI. V shed 0 bases and J shed 3 bases, with 3 bases lying between them. The length of the CDR3 is 13 residues. The CDR3 nucleotides read TGTGCCAGCAGTTACTCCTACTACAATGAGCAGTTCTTC. It encodes CASSYSYYNEQFF.

The V and J genes are TRBV6-5 and TRBJ2-7; 9 nucleotides match TRBD1. The CDR3 is 16 amino acids. The J segment lost 5 bases and the V segment lost 4 bases, leaving 12 bases of the junction unmatched. Germline V gives CDR1 MNHEY, CDR2 SVGAGI. The DNA of the CDR3 is TGTGCCAGCAGTTCCCCGACAGGACAGGGGTTCGACGAGCAGTACTTC. Protein product: CASSSPTGQGFDEQYF.

The chain employs TRBV30 and TRBJ1-1; 7 nucleotides line up with TRBD1. The CDR3 spans 14 residues. CDR1 is GTSNPN, CDR2 SVGIG, per germline (reference sequence). The V segment lost 1 base and the J segment 3 bases; nucleotides outside the gene matches: 5. CDR3 in amino acids: CAWSAAGGYTEAFF. The CDR3 nucleotides are TGTGCCTGGAGTGCCGCAGGGGGATACACTGAAGCTTTCTTT.

The count of this clone is one. This chain joins TRBV5-6 and TRBJ1-2, with 7 nucleotides matching TRBD1. Germline assignment: CDR1 SGHDT and CDR2 YYEEEE. Unmatched junction bases numbered 11, after V lost 5 bases and J lost 1 base. The CDR3 is 16 residues long. As DNA, the CDR3 is TGTGCCAGCAGTTCAAAAACAGGGGCCCTTAACTATGGCTACACCTTC. The encoded protein is CASSSKTGALNYGYTF.

A note on this clone: The junction differs from germline at one of its ends, possibly a read error. The rearrangement joins TRBV7-7 to TRBJ2-1; D call uncertain. The CDR3 runs 15 residues. Looked up from germline, CDR1 is SSHAT and CDR2 is FNYEAQ (reference sequence). The CDR3 DNA is TGTGCTAGCAGCGCAGACTTGAGCTCCTACAATGAGCAGTTCTTC. Translated, it gives CASSADLSSYNEQFF.

This clone was counted once. V and J are TRBV30 and TRBJ2-3, with D hard to call. The V gene's germline CDR1 is GTSNPN and CDR2 SVGIG (reference sequence). The CDR3 covers 16 residues. The V gene lost 0 bases and the J gene lost 1 base, with 14 bases spanning the gap. DNA for the CDR3: TGTGCCTGGAGTGTAAATTGGCCGCCCCGCACAGATACGCAGTATTTT. This encodes CAWSVNWPPRTDTQYF.

The V gene is TRBV18, the J gene TRBJ1-2; D gene ambiguous. Germline V gives CDR1 KGHSH, CDR2 LQKENI. The CDR3 length is 14 residues. The V end was cut by 2 bases, the J end by 9 bases, with 16 bases between. CDR3 sequence reads: CASSPNAADHRYTF. CDR3 nucleotide sequence: TGTGCCAGCTCACCAAACGCAGCGGACCATCGCTACACCTTC.

The chain couples TRBV19 to TRBJ1-2, with D maybe TRBD1 (6 bases). The germline V gene has CDR1 LNHDA and CDR2 SQIVND (reference sequence). CDR3 length: 14 residues. Trimming cost V 6 bases and J 4 bases, with 15 bases left between them. This CDR3 is CASRAGDTIYGYTF. CDR3 nucleotides: TGTGCCAGTAGGGCCGGGGACACGATCTATGGCTACACCTTC.

This CDR3 reads CASSQGQVALGDEKLFF. In DNA, the CDR3 is TGTGCCAGCTCACAGGGACAGGTCGCCCTAGGGGATGAAAAACTGTTTTTT. The V and J genes are TRBV18 and TRBJ1-4; 8 bases are shared with TRBD1. V shed 4 bases, J shed 6 bases, and the junction held 13 bases outside the gene matches. The CDR3 extends over 17 amino acids. The V gene's germline CDR1 is KGHSH and CDR2 LQKENI. The full variable domain, its missing parts supplied by reference TRBV18 and TRBJ1-4, is NAGVMQNPRHLVRRRGQEARLRCSPMKGHSHVYWYRQLPEEGLKFMVYLQKENIIDESGMPKERFSAEFPKEGPSILRIQQVVRGDSAAYFCASSQGQVALGDEKLFFGSGTQLSVL.

This sequence joins TRBV19 and TRBJ2-7, with 9 bases fitting TRBD1. V was clipped by 3 bases and J by 4 bases; unmatched bases: 1. This CDR3 is 13 amino acids long. Per the germline V gene, CDR1 is LNHDA and CDR2 is SQIVND (reference sequence). In nucleotides, the CDR3 is TGTGCCAGTAGTATGGGACAGGGTTACGAGCAGTACTTC. This gives the protein CASSMGQGYEQYF.

This clone was seen a few times. The CDR3 loop reads CASSQAYSYGYTF. The CDR3 nucleotides are TGCGCCAGCAGCCAAGCATACAGCTATGGCTACACCTTC. This chain joins TRBV4-1 and TRBJ1-2, with no clear D. CDR1 and CDR2 from the germline V gene are MGHRA and YSYEKL. Trimming shortened V by 1 base and J by 4 bases, and 7 bases separated the two germline ends. This CDR3 region has 13 residues.

The chain employs TRBV9 and TRBJ2-3, with D perhaps matching TRBD2 (5 bases). The V gene lost 1 base and the J gene lost 2 bases, with 8 bases spanning the gap. CDR1 is SGDLS, CDR2 YYNGEE, per germline. The CDR3 extends over 14 amino acids. The CDR3 spells CASSVNGVTDTQYF. Here the CDR3 DNA reads TGTGCCAGCAGCGTAAACGGGGTCACAGATACGCAGTATTTT.

The J gene is TRBJ1-2, the V gene TRBV27, with 7 bases matching TRBD1. CDR3 size: 15 residues. Germline V gene lookup returns CDR1 MNHEY and CDR2 SMNVEV (reference sequence). V lost 4 bases and J lost 7; bases outside the gene matches: 12. In DNA form, the CDR3 reads TGTGCCAGCAGTTCCAGACAGGGCCCTAGCTCTGGCTACACCTTC. Translated: CASSSRQGPSSGYTF.

The genes are TRBV27 and TRBJ2-5; the match to TRBD2 covers 8 bases. Germline CDR1 MNHEY, CDR2 SMNVEV (reference sequence). V dropped 2 bases and J dropped 5; count of bases not matched to a gene: 13. CDR3 size: 17 residues. Here the CDR3 DNA reads TGTGCCAGCAGTTTACAGTCGAGCGGGGGCACCCGGGAGACCCAGTACTTC. Protein: CASSLQSSGGTRETQYF.

This rearrangement joins TRBV4-1 to TRBJ1-2; D remains unclear. The CDR3 is made up of 14 amino acids. The V end lost 0 bases, the J end lost 4 bases, and 9 bases lay between the germline ends. The germline CDR1 and CDR2 sequences are MGHRA and YSYEKL. The CDR3 DNA is TGCGCCAGCAGCCAAGATAAGCCGGTCTATGGCTACACCTTC. This translates into CASSQDKPVYGYTF.

This chain links TRBV2 with TRBJ1-6; unclear D gene. The germline CDR1 and CDR2 sequences are SNHLY and FYNNEI. The CDR3 is 14 residues long. Trimming took 4 bases from V and 6 from J, leaving 10 bases between them. As DNA, the CDR3 is TGTGCCAGCAGTGTTAATATCCGTAATTCACCCCTCCACTTT. Encoded protein: CASSVNIRNSPLHF.

For the CDR3, the DNA is TGTGCCAGCAGTGTACAGGGGGCGAACACTGAAGCTTTCTTT. Its protein product is CASSVQGANTEAFF. The chain links TRBV6-1 to TRBJ1-1; 9 nucleotides match TRBD1. V dropped 4 bases and J dropped 1; count of bases not matched to a gene: 1. CDR1 and CDR2 (germline): MNHNS, SASEGT. This CDR3 region has 14 residues.

The chain employs TRBV5-1 and TRBJ1-1, with 9 bases fitting TRBD1. The CDR3 spans 13 residues. The germline gives CDR1 SGHRS, CDR2 YFSETQ. V lost 4 bases, J lost 7 bases, and 5 bases stayed unmatched. CDR3 sequence (DNA): TGCGCCAGCAGCCCGACAGGGGGGAATGAAGCTTTCTTT. It translates to CASSPTGGNEAFF.

V usage is TRBV6-4 and J usage is TRBJ1-5; D gene uncertain. The ends were cut back, 5 bases at V and 1 base at J, with 9 bases in the middle. The CDR3 is 14 amino acids. Germline CDR1 MRHNA, CDR2 SNTAGT. CDR3 sequence reads: CASSLEASNQPQHF. In DNA form, the CDR3 reads TGTGCCAGCAGTCTTGAGGCAAGCAATCAGCCCCAGCATTTT.

This chain joins TRBV2 and TRBJ1-2; D gene uncertain. Germline assignment: CDR1 SNHLY and CDR2 FYNNEI. V was cut by 3 bases and J by 4 bases, with 9 bases left in between. The length of the CDR3 is 13 residues. CDR3 nucleotide sequence: TGTGCCAGCAGTGAGGGCAGAATCTATGGCTACACCTTC. It translates to CASSEGRIYGYTF. Drawing the rest from reference TRBV2 and TRBJ1-2, the complete variable domain is EPEVTQTPSHQVTQMGQEVILRCVPISNHLYFYWYRQILGQKVEFLVSFYNNEISEKSEIFDDQFSVERPDGSNFTLKIRSTKLEDSAMYFCASSEGRIYGYTFGSGTRLTVV.

This chain links TRBV18 with TRBJ1-1; TRBD1 matches 8 bases. V shed 6 bases, J shed 1 base, and the junction held 7 bases outside the gene matches. This CDR3 contains 15 residues. Germline lookup yields CDR1 KGHSH and CDR2 LQKENI. The CDR3 DNA reads as TGTGCCAGCTCGCGGGGACAGGCCTGGAACACTGAAGCTTTCTTT. Translating gives CASSRGQAWNTEAFF.

The V call is TRBV7-2, the J call TRBJ2-3, with a weak D call TRBD2 (6 bases). Germline CDR1 SGHTA, CDR2 FQGNSA. This CDR3 is built from 17 residues. Trimming cost V 7 bases and J 1 base, with 21 bases left between them. The CDR3 coding sequence is TGTGCCAGCACCCCTCTTCGGGCGGGGCTCCGCACAGATACGCAGTATTTT. It specifies CASTPLRAGLRTDTQYF.

The V call is TRBV4-1, the J call TRBJ2-2; TRBD1 is a possible D gene (5 bases). The CDR3 consists of 14 residues. V lost 4 bases, J lost 0 bases, and 6 bases lay in between. CDR1 is MGHRA and CDR2 is YSYEKL in the germline V gene. The CDR3 DNA follows: TGCGCCAGCAGCCGACAGTCGAACACCGGGGAGCTGTTTTTT. Amino acid sequence: CASSRQSNTGELFF.

The gene calls are TRBV29-1 and TRBJ2-7; 8 bases fit TRBD1. V lost 6 bases and J lost 6; bases outside the gene matches: 22. The CDR3 length is 17 residues. CDR1 is SQVTM and CDR2 is ANQGSEA in the germline V gene. CDR3: CSVVGQGRHPRGPEQYF. CDR3 bases: TGCAGCGTCGTCGGACAGGGAAGACACCCCAGGGGACCCGAGCAGTACTTC.

J is TRBJ2-4 and V is TRBV27; 9 positions match TRBD1. Trimming cost V 5 bases and J 6 bases; bases outside gene matches: 8. The CDR3 consists of 15 residues. CDR1 is MNHEY and CDR2 is SMNVEV in the germline V gene (reference sequence). The CDR3 sequence: CASSPGQGLVNIQYF. CDR3 in DNA: TGTGCCAGCAGTCCGGGACAGGGCTTGGTAAACATTCAGTACTTC.

This clone has just a few counts. This chain connects TRBV10-2 to TRBJ2-1, with 8 nucleotides matching TRBD2. V shed 3 bases, J shed 7 bases, and the junction held 11 bases outside the gene matches. The V gene's germline CDR1 is WSHSY and CDR2 SAAADI. This CDR3 is built from 16 residues. The chain's CDR3 is CASSDFDGGGRNEQFF. The DNA of the CDR3 is TGCGCCAGCAGTGACTTCGACGGGGGGGGAAGGAATGAGCAGTTCTTC.

The chain has TRBV9 and TRBJ1-6; D not resolved. The germline V gene has CDR1 SGDLS and CDR2 YYNGEE. Trimming cost V 3 bases and J 7 bases, with 17 bases left between them. The CDR3 is 16 residues long. CDR3 loop: CASSEEVAAQNSPLHF. The DNA for the CDR3 is TGTGCCAGCAGCGAGGAGGTGGCAGCTCAAAATTCACCCCTCCACTTT.

The chain has TRBV19 and TRBJ1-1, with D maybe TRBD1 (5 bases). V was shortened by 5 bases and J by 5 bases, with 18 bases between the two germline ends. The CDR3 loop spans 15 amino acids. Germline V CDR1 and CDR2: LNHDA, SQIVND (reference sequence). CDR3 nucleotide sequence: TGTGCCAGTAGTCCCCGGGGAGGGCGGACAACTGAAGCTTTCTTT. Amino acid sequence: CASSPRGGRTTEAFF. Full variable domain (missing parts from reference TRBV19 and TRBJ1-1): DGGITQSPKYLFRKEGQNVTLSCEQNLNHDAMYWYRQDPGQGLRLIYYSQIVNDFQKGDIAEGYSVSREKKESFPLTVTSAQKNPTAFYLCASSPRGGRTTEAFFGQGTRLTVV.

The rearrangement links TRBV2 to TRBJ1-5; D gene uncertain. CDR1 is SNHLY and CDR2 is FYNNEI in the germline V gene. Trimming removed 2 bases at V and 6 bases at J, with 8 bases between. CDR3 size: 13 residues. In DNA, the CDR3 is TGTGCCAGCAGTGAATATCTCGGTCAGCCCCAGCATTTT. Protein: CASSEYLGQPQHF.